A selection of T cell receptor beta chains follows, all from one sample in a study of shared clonotypes between healthy human individuals. Using immunoSEQ multiplex PCR, the repertoire was profiled, and TCRdb retains in-frame clones only, with some absent. In the table there are fewer than 600,000 clones, roughly 79% of which are singletons. The sequenced sample consisted of PBMCs. The source of these receptors is a woman aged 35 to 49 in good health. Some clones in this sample may be carry-over from other donors' samples. Each CDR3 is given with its conserved first and last residue. Each record gives: D gene, V gene, clone size, J gene, CDR3 DNA, CDR3 protein. A D gene is named only where the DNA matches it firmly. A clone size is listed for some rows: how often the clone was seen (once, few, many), or a class if it is expanded.

d_gene: TRBD1; v_gene: TRBV11-3; abundance: NA; j_gene: TRBJ2-3; CDR3nt: TGTGCCAGCAGCCTTGGGACAGCAACAGATACGCAGTATTTT; CDR3aa: CASSLGTATDTQYF
d_gene: NA; v_gene: TRBV2; abundance: many; j_gene: TRBJ2-7; CDR3nt: TGTGCCAGTAGACTAGTTTCCTACGAGCAGTACTTC; CDR3aa: CASRLVSYEQYF
d_gene: NA; v_gene: TRBV19; abundance: NA; j_gene: TRBJ2-3; CDR3nt: TGTGCCAGTAGTATAGTCGGAGTTAGCACAGATACGCAGTATTTT; CDR3aa: CASSIVGVSTDTQYF
d_gene: NA; v_gene: TRBV29-1; abundance: NA; j_gene: TRBJ2-1; CDR3nt: TGCAGCGTTGAATCCGCTCGTTTCTACAATGAGCAGTTCTTC; CDR3aa: CSVESARFYNEQFF
d_gene: NA; v_gene: TRBV7-3; abundance: once; j_gene: TRBJ2-1; CDR3nt: NA; CDR3aa: CASNPSGRVGEQFF
d_gene: TRBD1; v_gene: TRBV7-6; abundance: NA; j_gene: TRBJ1-2; CDR3nt: TGTGCCAGCAGCCCCCAAGGGGGCGGCTATGGCTACACCTTC; CDR3aa: CASSPQGGGYGYTF
d_gene: NA; v_gene: TRBV28; abundance: NA; j_gene: TRBJ1-5; CDR3nt: TGTGCCAGCAGTTTCGGGGCTCAGCCCCAGCATTTT; CDR3aa: CASSFGAQPQHF
d_gene: NA; v_gene: TRBV5-6; abundance: NA; j_gene: TRBJ2-5; CDR3nt: TGTGCCAGCAGTTGGGATCGCGGTCACCAAAAAGAGACCCAGTACTTC; CDR3aa: CASSWDRGHQKETQYF
d_gene: NA; v_gene: TRBV28; abundance: NA; j_gene: TRBJ2-2; CDR3nt: TGTGCCAGCAGGATTGGGGGGTCGAACACCGGGGAGCTGTTTTTT; CDR3aa: CASRIGGSNTGELFF
d_gene: NA; v_gene: TRBV6-5; abundance: NA; j_gene: TRBJ2-1; CDR3nt: TGTGCCAGCAGTTATTTGGCTAGCTATATACACAATGAGCAGTTCTTC; CDR3aa: CASSYLASYIHNEQFF
d_gene: NA; v_gene: TRBV29-1; abundance: NA; j_gene: TRBJ1-1; CDR3nt: TGCAGCGTTCAGACCGGCGGGGACACTGAAGCTTTCTTT; CDR3aa: CSVQTGGDTEAFF
d_gene: NA; v_gene: TRBV5-6; abundance: NA; j_gene: TRBJ1-1; CDR3nt: TGTGCCAGCAGCTCGATTGTAGACAGCCCGAACACTGAAGCTTTCTTT; CDR3aa: CASSSIVDSPNTEAFF
d_gene: NA; v_gene: TRBV7-2; abundance: NA; j_gene: TRBJ2-3; CDR3nt: TGTGCCAGCAGCCCCCATCGTGGAGATACGCAGTATTTT; CDR3aa: CASSPHRGDTQYF
d_gene: TRBD1; v_gene: TRBV6-6; abundance: NA; j_gene: TRBJ2-3; CDR3nt: TGTGCCAGCATCACACAGGGGACCCTGGATACGCAGTATTTT; CDR3aa: CASITQGTLDTQYF
d_gene: NA; v_gene: TRBV27; abundance: NA; j_gene: TRBJ1-2; CDR3nt: TGTGCCAGCAGCCATAGGGGGGCAGGGCTCCGGTATGGCTACACCTTC; CDR3aa: CASSHRGAGLRYGYTF
d_gene: NA; v_gene: TRBV21-1; abundance: NA; j_gene: TRBJ2-5; CDR3nt: TGTGCCAGCAGCAACCTCCTCAGGGAGCCCTCCCAAGAGACCCAGTACTTC; CDR3aa: CASSNLLREPSQETQYF
d_gene: NA; v_gene: TRBV27; abundance: NA; j_gene: TRBJ2-2; CDR3nt: TGTGCCAGCAGGAGGGGACGGAACACCGGGGAGCTGTTTTTT; CDR3aa: CASRRGRNTGELFF
d_gene: NA; v_gene: TRBV5-5; abundance: NA; j_gene: TRBJ1-5; CDR3nt: TGTGCCAGCAGCTTGCGGGGGGGTGGCAATCAGCCCCAGCATTTT; CDR3aa: CASSLRGGGNQPQHF
d_gene: NA; v_gene: TRBV5-5; abundance: NA; j_gene: TRBJ2-7; CDR3nt: TGTGCCAGCAGCGGGGAAATCCTGAGCGCTTACGAGCAGTACTTC; CDR3aa: CASSGEILSAYEQYF
d_gene: TRBD1; v_gene: TRBV15; abundance: many; j_gene: TRBJ2-2; CDR3nt: TGTGCCACCAGGCGGGACAGGGAAGACACCGGGGAGCTGTTTTTT; CDR3aa: CATRRDREDTGELFF
d_gene: TRBD1; v_gene: TRBV7-3; abundance: many; j_gene: TRBJ2-5; CDR3nt: TGTGCCAGCAGCCGGGACAGAGAAGAGACCCAGTACTTC; CDR3aa: CASSRDREETQYF
d_gene: NA; v_gene: TRBV4-2; abundance: NA; j_gene: TRBJ2-7; CDR3nt: TGTGCCAGCAGCCAAGGCGGGTTAGGGGCAGCCTACGAGCAGTACTTC; CDR3aa: CASSQGGLGAAYEQYF
d_gene: NA; v_gene: TRBV19; abundance: NA; j_gene: TRBJ1-2; CDR3nt: TGTGCCAGTAGTATAAGCACAGATACTAACTATGGCTACACCTTC; CDR3aa: CASSISTDTNYGYTF
d_gene: NA; v_gene: TRBV29-1; abundance: NA; j_gene: TRBJ2-3; CDR3nt: TGCAGCGTTTCGAGCGGAGGAGATACGCAGTATTTT; CDR3aa: CSVSSGGDTQYF
d_gene: TRBD1; v_gene: TRBV27; abundance: NA; j_gene: TRBJ1-5; CDR3nt: TGTGCCAGCAGTCCAAGGATGGGGACAGGGGGCGAGCAGCCCCAGCATTTT; CDR3aa: CASSPRMGTGGEQPQHF
d_gene: NA; v_gene: TRBV2; abundance: NA; j_gene: TRBJ2-1; CDR3nt: TGTGCCAGCAGTGAAGCATTAGGCTCTACGGAGAATGAGCAGTTCTTC; CDR3aa: CASSEALGSTENEQFF
d_gene: NA; v_gene: TRBV19; abundance: NA; j_gene: TRBJ1-5; CDR3nt: TGTGCCAGTAGCCAGACGGGGGGCAATCAGCCCCAGCATTTT; CDR3aa: CASSQTGGNQPQHF
d_gene: TRBD1; v_gene: TRBV4-3; abundance: few; j_gene: TRBJ1-1; CDR3nt: TGCGCCAGCAGCCAAGCAAGGACAGGGGTTACTGAAGCTTTCTTT; CDR3aa: CASSQARTGVTEAFF
d_gene: TRBD2; v_gene: TRBV30; abundance: few; j_gene: TRBJ2-5; CDR3nt: TGTGCCTGGGGAGGTAGCGGGTTCCAAGAGACCCAGTACTTC; CDR3aa: CAWGGSGFQETQYF
d_gene: NA; v_gene: TRBV5-3; abundance: NA; j_gene: TRBJ2-7; CDR3nt: TGTGCCAGGTGGGCTAGCTCCTACGAGCAGTACTTC; CDR3aa: CARWASSYEQYF
d_gene: TRBD2; v_gene: TRBV14; abundance: NA; j_gene: TRBJ2-7; CDR3nt: TGTGCCAGCAGCCAAGGTTGGCTAGCGGGAGTATACGAGCAGTACTTC; CDR3aa: CASSQGWLAGVYEQYF
d_gene: NA; v_gene: TRBV6-5; abundance: NA; j_gene: TRBJ1-3; CDR3nt: TGTGCCAGCCGGGGCTCTGGAAACACCATATATTTT; CDR3aa: CASRGSGNTIYF
d_gene: NA; v_gene: TRBV10-3; abundance: NA; j_gene: TRBJ1-4; CDR3nt: TGTGCCATCAGTGAGTCCAGGGGACGGAATGAAAAACTGTTTTTT; CDR3aa: CAISESRGRNEKLFF
d_gene: TRBD2; v_gene: TRBV5-4; abundance: NA; j_gene: TRBJ2-3; CDR3nt: TGTGCCAGCAGCCCGGGACTAGCGGGAGGGTTAGATACGCAGTATTTT; CDR3aa: CASSPGLAGGLDTQYF
d_gene: NA; v_gene: TRBV4-2; abundance: once; j_gene: TRBJ2-5; CDR3nt: TGTGCCAGCAGCCGGAATGGAGGGGGAGAGACCCAGTACTTC; CDR3aa: CASSRNGGGETQYF
d_gene: NA; v_gene: TRBV28; abundance: NA; j_gene: TRBJ2-1; CDR3nt: TGTGCCAGCAGTTTAGGGATAAACAATGAGCAGTTCTTC; CDR3aa: CASSLGINNEQFF
d_gene: NA; v_gene: TRBV11-3; abundance: NA; j_gene: TRBJ2-1; CDR3nt: TGTGCCAGCAGCTTTGACGGGAGCTCCTACAATGAGCAGTTCTTC; CDR3aa: CASSFDGSSYNEQFF
d_gene: NA; v_gene: TRBV5-1; abundance: NA; j_gene: TRBJ2-1; CDR3nt: TGCGCCAGCAGCCCGGGCCCCGGCGGCAATGAGCAGTTCTTC; CDR3aa: CASSPGPGGNEQFF
d_gene: NA; v_gene: TRBV7-9; abundance: NA; j_gene: TRBJ1-1; CDR3nt: TGTGCCAGCAGCTTATCCCCGAAGAACACTGAAGCTTTCTTT; CDR3aa: CASSLSPKNTEAFF
d_gene: NA; v_gene: TRBV7-2; abundance: NA; j_gene: TRBJ2-7; CDR3nt: TGTGCCAGCAGCCGATCGGGAGAGTCCTCCTACGAGCAGTACTTC; CDR3aa: CASSRSGESSYEQYF
d_gene: NA; v_gene: TRBV2; abundance: once; j_gene: TRBJ2-3; CDR3nt: TGTGCCAGCAGGGAAGACGGTCGCACAGATACGCAGTATTTT; CDR3aa: CASREDGRTDTQYF
d_gene: NA; v_gene: TRBV19; abundance: few; j_gene: TRBJ2-4; CDR3nt: TGTGCCAGTAGTACCCCACAGGGATTCAAAAACATTCAGTACTTC; CDR3aa: CASSTPQGFKNIQYF
d_gene: TRBD1; v_gene: TRBV5-1; abundance: NA; j_gene: TRBJ2-5; CDR3nt: TGCGCCAGCAGCATAACCCGGGACAGTCAAGAGACCCAGTACTTC; CDR3aa: CASSITRDSQETQYF
d_gene: NA; v_gene: TRBV5-1; abundance: NA; j_gene: TRBJ1-4; CDR3nt: TGCGCCAGCAGCTTGAGGACACCAACTAATGAAAAACTGTTTTTT; CDR3aa: CASSLRTPTNEKLFF
d_gene: TRBD1; v_gene: TRBV19; abundance: NA; j_gene: TRBJ2-3; CDR3nt: TGTGCCAGTAGTATGACAGGGGCAGAAGATACGCAGTATTTT; CDR3aa: CASSMTGAEDTQYF
d_gene: NA; v_gene: TRBV4-1; abundance: NA; j_gene: TRBJ2-2; CDR3nt: TGCGCCAGCAGCCAAGTGGGGTCGGGGAGTCGGACCGGGGAGCTGTTTTTT; CDR3aa: CASSQVGSGSRTGELFF